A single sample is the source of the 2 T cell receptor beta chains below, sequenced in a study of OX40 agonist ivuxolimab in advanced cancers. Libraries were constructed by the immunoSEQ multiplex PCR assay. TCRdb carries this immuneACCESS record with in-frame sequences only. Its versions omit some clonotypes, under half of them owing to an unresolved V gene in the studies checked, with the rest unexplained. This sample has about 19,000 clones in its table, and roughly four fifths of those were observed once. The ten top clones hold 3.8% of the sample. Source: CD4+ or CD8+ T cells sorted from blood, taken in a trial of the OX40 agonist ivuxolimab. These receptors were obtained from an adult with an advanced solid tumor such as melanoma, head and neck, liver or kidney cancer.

The CDR3 coding sequence is TGCGCCAGCAGCCAAGATTGGACGCGCTGGAGCAATCAGCCCCAGCATTTT. This codes for CASSQDWTRWSNQPQHF. The V call is TRBV4-1, the J call TRBJ1-5; the D is unclear. The germline gives CDR1 MGHRA, CDR2 YSYEKL. This CDR3 has 17 residues. V lost 0 bases and J 1 base, leaving 13 bases between the germline ends.

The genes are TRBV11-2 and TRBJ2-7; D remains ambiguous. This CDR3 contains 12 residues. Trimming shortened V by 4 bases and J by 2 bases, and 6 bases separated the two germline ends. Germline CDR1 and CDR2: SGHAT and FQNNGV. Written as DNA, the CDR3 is TGTGCCAGCAGCTCGAGTCCCTACGAGCAGTACTTC. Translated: CASSSSPYEQYF.